Each of the 20 T cell receptor beta chains below was sequenced from the same sample in a study of vaccination and CD4 T cells after COVID-19. Antigens for these TCRs are unknown. Documented treatment: approximately 9-day PBMC culture with coronavirus spike peptide pools or control peptides (ViraFEST assay). The Oncomine TCR Beta short-read assay was what sequenced the DNA obtained from cultured CD4+ T cells. TCRdb recomputed calls from the PCR reads with MiXCR, one row per CDR3 protein. The sample includes roughly 5,200 distinct CDR3 sequences, about 32% of them seen just once. The sample consisted of CD4+ T cells from blood, cultured in vitro, taken after SARS-CoV-2 vaccination. All receptors come from a human donor who had recovered from COVID-19.

Judged by abundance, this clonotype is medium-sized. The chain carries TRBV7-2 and TRBJ2-7; 7 bases are a match to TRBD1. Germline CDR1 is SGHTA and CDR2 is FQGNSA. The CDR3 spans 15 residues. V dropped 4 bases and J dropped 2; count of bases not matched to a gene: 8. CDR3 in DNA: TGTGCCAGCAGCTCGCCGGGACAGCTAACCTACGAGCAGTACTTC. This translates into CASSSPGQLTYEQYF.

This clonotype came up a few times. The V gene is TRBV7-9, the J gene TRBJ2-3, with unresolved D. Germline lookup yields CDR1 SEHNR and CDR2 FQNEAQ (reference sequence). There are 16 residues in the CDR3. The germline V and J ends were trimmed by 1 base and 4 bases, with 15 bases remaining between them. CDR3 sequence (DNA): TGTGCCAGCAGCTTAGACCCTCTGGGCGAGGCAGATACGCAGTATTTT. Its translation is CASSLDPLGEADTQYF.

This clonotype is classed as medium-sized. The genes are TRBV20-1 and TRBJ2-5, with D unclear. Germline values: CDR1 DFQATT, CDR2 SNEGSKA (reference sequence). The CDR3 is 14 residues long. The germline V and J ends were trimmed by 4 bases and 4 bases, with 16 bases remaining between them. CDR3 sequence (DNA): TGCAGTGCTACTGCCATCGACGGAGTAGAGACCCAGTACTTC. Encoded protein: CSATAIDGVETQYF.

The gene calls are TRBV29-1 and TRBJ1-1; 7 bases are a match to TRBD1. The CDR3 has 12 amino acids. Looked up from germline, CDR1 is SQVTM and CDR2 is ANQGSEA. V lost 6 bases and J lost 3; bases outside the gene matches: 4. The DNA of the CDR3 is TGCAGCGTCGCCGGGACAGACACTGAAGCTTTCTTT. Translation gives CSVAGTDTEAFF.

The rearrangement links TRBV7-8 to TRBJ2-7; 8 positions match TRBD2. CDR3 length: 14 amino acids. CDR1 and CDR2 (germline): SGHVS, FQNEAQ. V dropped 1 base and J dropped 7; count of bases not matched to a gene: 6. Here the CDR3 reads CASSLVGSGKEQYF. The CDR3 coding sequence is TGTGCCAGCAGCTTAGTGGGTAGCGGGAAAGAGCAGTACTTC.

This clonotype was detected only a few times. This chain uses TRBV20-1 with TRBJ2-7; D gene unclear. CDR3 length: 12 residues. Germline V gives CDR1 DFQATT, CDR2 SNEGSKA (reference sequence). Trimming stripped 6 bases from V and 1 base from J, with 10 bases between. The CDR3 sequence is CSAQARSYEQYF. CDR3 nucleotide sequence: TGCAGTGCCCAGGCCCGATCCTACGAGCAGTACTTC.

The rearrangement links TRBV6-2 or TRBV6-3 to TRBJ2-7, with a tentative D call TRBD1 (5 bases). The CDR3 covers 13 residues. V was clipped by 7 bases and J by 3 bases, with 13 bases between them. Germline loops: CDR1 MNHEY, CDR2 SVGEGT. The CDR3 sequence: CASNMGLVYEQYF. CDR3 DNA: TGTGCCAGCAACATGGGGCTAGTCTACGAGCAGTACTTC.

This chain joins TRBV10-1 and TRBJ2-7; possibly TRBD1 or TRBD2 for D (5 bases each). The ends were cut back, 6 bases at V and 3 bases at J, with 18 bases in the middle. The CDR3 is 15 residues long. Germline CDR1 reads WNHNN; CDR2 reads SYGVQD (reference sequence). CDR3 sequence reads: CASSFTGTIIYEQYF. In nucleotides, the CDR3 is TGCGCCAGCAGCTTTACCGGGACCATAATCTACGAGCAGTACTTC.

This clonotype is categorized as medium-sized (0.01 to 0.1%). This chain joins TRBV20-1 and TRBJ1-3; 8 positions match TRBD1. The CDR3 sequence is 15 residues long. Germline CDR1 is DFQATT and CDR2 is SNEGSKA (reference sequence). The V segment lost 6 bases and the J segment 0 bases; nucleotides outside the gene matches: 7. The DNA of the CDR3 is TGCAGTGCGCCAGGGGGCTGGGGCTCTGGAAACACCATATATTTT. It codes for CSAPGGWGSGNTIYF.

This chain joins TRBV6-5 and TRBJ2-6; D is ambiguous. The CDR3 contains 16 residues. The germline V gene encodes CDR1 MNHEY and CDR2 SVGAGI. Between the trimmed V and J ends, which lost 0 bases and 4 bases, there was a span of 10 bases. The CDR3 here is CASSYSTGSGANVLTF. CDR3 nucleotide sequence: TGTGCCAGCAGTTACTCGACTGGATCCGGGGCCAACGTCCTGACTTTC.

The chain couples TRBV10-3 to TRBJ1-1; the D is unclear. V was cut by 5 bases and J by 8 bases, with 12 bases left in between. CDR1 and CDR2 (germline): ENHRY, SYGVKD. This CDR3 contains 12 residues. CDR3 region: CAISPSRSEAFF. CDR3 DNA sequence: TGTGCCATCAGTCCGAGCCGTTCCGAAGCTTTCTTT.

This clonotype appeared a few times. The chain couples TRBV7-2 to TRBJ2-7, with 7 bases lining up with TRBD2. CDR1 and CDR2 from the germline V gene are SGHTA and FQGNSA. The CDR3 spans 16 residues. J lost 1 base, V lost 1 base, and 7 bases had no gene match. This chain's CDR3 is CASSLEAGIMSYEQYF. The DNA for the CDR3 is TGTGCCAGCAGCTTAGAAGCGGGAATTATGTCCTACGAGCAGTACTTC.

By share of the sample, this clonotype is medium-sized. The chain uses TRBV7-9 and TRBJ2-7; tentative D call: TRBD1 (7 bases). The CDR3 spans 15 residues. V lost 1 base and J lost 0, with 10 bases in between. Germline-derived CDR1 and CDR2 are SEHNR and FQNEAQ (reference sequence). CDR3: CASSLGQGLSYEQYF. DNA of the CDR3: TGTGCCAGCAGCTTAGGACAGGGACTCTCCTACGAGCAGTACTTC.

The chain joins TRBV6-1 to TRBJ1-5; D not resolved. The CDR3 is 14 amino acids. Trimming removed 8 bases at V and 3 bases at J, with 14 bases between. In germline, CDR1 is MNHNS, CDR2 SASEGT. In DNA, the CDR3 is TGTGCCAGCGGAAGGGCAGGCAACAATCAGCCCCAGCATTTT. Its protein product is CASGRAGNNQPQHF.

The chain is built from TRBV5-1 and TRBJ1-2, with D possibly matching TRBD1 (6 bases). Germline assignment: CDR1 SGHRS and CDR2 YFSETQ. The CDR3 consists of 15 residues. V was shortened by 0 bases and J by 2 bases, with 11 bases between the two germline ends. The CDR3 protein is CASSLGTVGNYGYTF. In nucleotides, the CDR3 is TGCGCCAGCAGCTTGGGGACAGTTGGGAACTATGGCTACACCTTC.

The V and J genes are TRBV4-3 and TRBJ1-2; TRBD1 agrees at 8 bases. The V segment lost 1 base and the J segment 2 bases; nucleotides outside the gene matches: 3. CDR1 and CDR2 from the germline V gene are LGHNA and YSLEER. This CDR3 is built from 15 residues. CDR3 in DNA: TGCGCCAGCAGCCAAGGGACAGGGACAAACTATGGCTACACCTTC. It translates to CASSQGTGTNYGYTF.

The V call is TRBV6-1, the J call TRBJ1-6, with TRBD1 identical over 8 bases. Germline V gene data show CDR1 as MNHNS and CDR2 as SASEGT. Trimming removed 7 bases from V and 10 bases from J; junction bases left unmatched: 9. The CDR3 loop spans 14 amino acids. The CDR3 loop is CASIPLDRDSPLHF. The CDR3, as DNA: TGTGCCAGCATCCCCTTGGACAGGGACTCACCCCTCCACTTT.

The genes are TRBV20-1 and TRBJ1-1, with TRBD1 identical over 12 bases. The CDR3 loop spans 16 amino acids. CDR1 is DFQATT, CDR2 SNEGSKA, per germline (reference sequence). Trimming took 2 bases from V and 6 from J; bases not matched to a gene: 10. Here the CDR3 DNA reads TGCAGTGCTAGATCCGGGACAGGGGGCGCGAAGGCTGAAGCTTTCTTT. Translated, it gives CSARSGTGGAKAEAFF.

The sample holds a few counts of this clonotype. The chain uses TRBV6-5 and TRBJ2-7, with TRBD1 matching 8 bases. The CDR3 has 15 residues. V shed 0 bases and J 2 bases; nucleotides not matched to a gene: 3. The V gene's germline CDR1 is MNHEY and CDR2 SVGAGI. The DNA for the CDR3 is TGTGCCAGCAGTTACTCGTGGACAGGGACCTACGAGCAGTACTTC. Its protein product is CASSYSWTGTYEQYF.

This clonotype is medium-sized in the sample. The V and J genes are TRBV28 and TRBJ2-5; D gene uncertain. CDR3 length: 13 amino acids. CDR1 MDHEN and CDR2 SYDVKM come from the germline V gene. The V gene lost 5 bases and the J gene lost 5 bases, with 12 bases spanning the gap. The CDR3 loop reads CASSPRSGETQYF. In nucleotides, the CDR3 is TGTGCCAGCAGTCCCAGGTCCGGGGAGACCCAGTACTTC.